This T cell receptor (beta chain) appears in the sequencing data of a study of T cells in Graves' hyperthyroidism and ophthalmopathy. Study-wide results and caveats: The majority of expanded thyroid clonotypes above 0.001 also appeared in blood.

Patients were excluded because of uncontrolled infection, other autoimmune disease, pregnancy or lactation. Trimming cost V 5 bases and J 1 base, with 12 bases left between them. Germline CDR1 and CDR2: SGDLS and YYNGEE. The CDR3 consists of 14 residues. TCR beta CDR3 region amplification was performed from RNA transcripts. First-round RT-PCR targeting the TCR CDR3 was performed with the HTBI primer set. Using its own MiXCR run on the multiplex PCR reads, TCRdb lists one record per CDR3 protein. The sample holds 300,000 to 400,000 distinct CDR3 sequences, about 15% seen once. This clonotype was detected ten times or more. Its specificity is unknown.

This sequence originates from a woman in her thirties with Graves' ophthalmopathy. The rearrangement joins TRBV9 to TRBJ2-5; D is perhaps TRBD1 or TRBD2 (5 bases each). Material for sequencing was blood. This chain's CDR3 is CASSGGRSQETQYF. In DNA form, the CDR3 reads TGTGCCAGCAGTGGGGGACGGAGCCAAGAGACCCAGTACTTC.